What follows is one T cell receptor (beta chain) and its context. This specimen belongs to a study of response to subunit inactivated influenza vaccine. Unmatched junction bases numbered 6, after V lost 5 bases and J lost 3 bases. The CDR3 sequence is 14 residues long. The germline V gene has CDR1 SGHTA and CDR2 FQGTGA. TCRdb recomputed calls from the RT-PCR reads with MiXCR, one row per CDR3 protein. The table has just under 550,000 distinct CDR3 sequences, around 21% seen once; the top ten hold 2.5% to 3%. The sample also formed part of further work on T cells expressing NK-cell markers. From that study: Making the TCR beta cDNA relied on 5'RACE template switching with UMIs. One observes that, in several donors, these clonotypes were also the leading ones within the CD3+CD56-NKG2C+ fraction.

The chain combines TRBV7-3 with TRBJ2-5, with TRBD1 identical over 7 bases. The specimen was CD4+ T cells sorted from PBMCs, collected 11 to 12 days after vaccination. The sequence derives from a man aged 50 to 60 who received an inactivated influenza vaccine. The CDR3 nucleotides read TGTGCCAGCAGCAAATCGGGACAGAAAGAGACCCAGTACTTC. Translation gives CASSKSGQKETQYF.